Listed here are 32 T cell receptor beta chains from one sample, sequenced in a study of shared T cell receptors in the human thymus. Generated by immunoSEQ multiplex PCR, the TCRdb table keeps only in-frame clones and is missing some. The sample comprises some 700,000 clones, approximately 83% of which are singletons, and roughly 0.01% rests with the top ten. This sample also belongs to another study, concerning human thymus T cells.

Sequencing was carried out using thymocytes. All receptors come from a girl younger than two with a congenital heart defect.

The rearrangement links TRBV4-2 to TRBJ2-1; D is ambiguous. Germline V gene data show CDR1 as LGHNA and CDR2 as YNFKEQ. CDR3 length: 14 amino acids. The ends were cut back, 3 bases at V and 7 bases at J, with 13 bases in the middle. The CDR3 DNA follows: TGTGCCAGCAGCCACTCGCTAGAAGAGAATGAGCAGTTCTTC. This encodes CASSHSLEENEQFF.

This clone turned up a few times. The V gene is TRBV10-3, the J gene TRBJ1-2; tentative D call: TRBD1 (5 bases). Germline V gives CDR1 ENHRY, CDR2 SYGVKD. This CDR3 region has 16 residues. Trimming cost V 3 bases and J 7 bases, with 21 bases left between them. The DNA of the CDR3 is TGTGCCATCAGTGATTTCCAGGGCCAGGGAATCCGTGGCTACACCTTC. Protein product: CAISDFQGQGIRGYTF.

This clone has a single count. The J gene is TRBJ1-4, the V gene TRBV14; 8 bases are a match to TRBD1. There are 13 residues in the CDR3. Losses at the gene ends were 5 bases for V and 8 bases for J; bases not matched to a gene: 4. Germline V gives CDR1 SGHDN, CDR2 FVKESK. This CDR3 is CASSGQGPEKLFF. The CDR3 DNA follows: TGTGCCAGCAGCGGACAGGGACCAGAAAAACTGTTTTTT.

The V and J genes are TRBV7-3 and TRBJ2-3, with 7 bases fitting TRBD1. V was clipped by 4 bases and J by 7 bases; unmatched bases: 8. The CDR3 is 14 amino acids. Germline V gene data show CDR1 as SGHTA and CDR2 as FQGTGA. This CDR3 is CASSSTTTGNTQYF. Here the CDR3 DNA reads TGTGCCAGCAGCTCAACGACGACAGGGAATACGCAGTATTTT.

The rearrangement links TRBV2 to TRBJ1-2; 11 bases fit TRBD1. V trimming: 7 bases; J trimming: 6 bases; junction bases outside the gene matches: 10. CDR1 is SNHLY, CDR2 FYNNEI, per germline. The CDR3 loop spans 15 amino acids. CDR3 loop: CASTRGQGALHGYTF. CDR3 in DNA: TGTGCCAGCACCCGCGGACAGGGGGCGCTTCATGGCTACACCTTC.

This chain connects TRBV6-1 to TRBJ1-2; no clear D gene. Germline V gene data show CDR1 as MNHNS and CDR2 as SASEGT. There are 15 residues in the CDR3. The V gene lost 3 bases and the J gene lost 0 bases, with 11 bases spanning the gap. Here the CDR3 DNA reads TGTGCCAGCAGTGAGGGTTCAGGTCCTAACTATGGCTACACCTTC. Its translation is CASSEGSGPNYGYTF.

This chain connects TRBV4-3 to TRBJ1-2, with a weak D call TRBD1 (5 bases). This CDR3 is 12 amino acids long. V lost 4 bases to trimming and J lost 8 bases, with 11 bases between them. In germline, CDR1 is LGHNA, CDR2 YSLEER. DNA for the CDR3: TGCGCCAGCAGCCCCAGGGCCGGGGGCTACACCTTC. Protein product: CASSPRAGGYTF.

CDR3 bases: TGTGCCAGCAGTGGGACTCGGGGAGGGTCGTCCTACGAGCAGTACTTC. It encodes CASSGTRGGSSYEQYF. The chain has TRBV2 and TRBJ2-7; 7 positions match TRBD2. The CDR3 spans 16 residues. Germline values: CDR1 SNHLY, CDR2 FYNNEI. Trimming removed 4 bases from V and 1 base from J; junction bases left unmatched: 10.

J is TRBJ1-1 and V is TRBV5-4; 9 positions match TRBD1. CDR3 length: 16 amino acids. The V gene's germline CDR1 is SGHNT and CDR2 YYREEE (reference sequence). V lost 2 bases, J lost 5 bases, and 10 bases stayed unmatched. In nucleotides, the CDR3 is TGTGCCAGCAGCTTAGCCTACAGGGGGCTCAGGACTGAAGCTTTCTTT. Its translation is CASSLAYRGLRTEAFF.

The chain uses TRBV6-5 and TRBJ2-5, with 7 bases aligning to TRBD2. The CDR3 runs to 15 residues. Trimming at V came to 7 bases and at J to 3 bases, leaving 11 bases not matched to a gene. Germline values: CDR1 MNHEY, CDR2 SVGAGI. The CDR3 protein is CASTPHGGSEETQYF. The CDR3 DNA sequence: TGTGCCAGCACCCCCCACGGGGGGTCGGAAGAGACCCAGTACTTC.

The rearrangement links TRBV30 to TRBJ1-2, with D tentatively TRBD1 (5 bases). The CDR3 covers 15 residues. The germline V gene has CDR1 GTSNPN and CDR2 SVGIG (reference sequence). The V gene lost 4 bases and the J gene lost 7 bases, with 22 bases spanning the gap. This CDR3 reads CAWNILRARAFGYTF. As DNA, the CDR3 is TGTGCCTGGAATATACTACGAGCCAGGGCTTTTGGCTACACCTTC.

The chain couples TRBV7-2 to TRBJ2-6; the D is unclear. V dropped 5 bases and J dropped 0 bases, with 14 bases sitting between them. From germline, CDR1 is SGHTA and CDR2 FQGNSA. The length of the CDR3 is 17 residues. The CDR3 coding sequence is TGTGCCAGCAGCCCACCAACCTCTAGCTCTGGGGCCAACGTCCTGACTTTC. Amino acid sequence: CASSPPTSSSGANVLTF. Full variable domain (outside the CDR3, taken from reference TRBV7-2 and TRBJ2-6): GAGVSQSPSNKVTEKGKDVELRCDPISGHTALYWYRQSLGQGLEFLIYFQGNSAPDKSGLPSDRFSAERTGGSVSTLTIQRTQQEDSAVYLCASSPPTSSSGANVLTFGAGSRLTVL.

The J gene is TRBJ1-1, the V gene TRBV19; D gene uncertain. V was cut by 6 bases and J by 9 bases, with 17 bases left in between. Germline CDR1 and CDR2: LNHDA and SQIVND (reference sequence). This CDR3 contains 13 residues. CDR3 sequence reads: CASSLAETSKAFF. Here the CDR3 DNA reads TGTGCCAGTAGCCTCGCGGAGACCTCTAAAGCTTTCTTT. Filled out from reference TRBV19 and TRBJ1-1, the complete variable domain reads DGGITQSPKYLFRKEGQNVTLSCEQNLNHDAMYWYRQDPGQGLRLIYYSQIVNDFQKGDIAEGYSVSREKKESFPLTVTSAQKNPTAFYLCASSLAETSKAFFGQGTRLTVV.

This chain uses TRBV15 with TRBJ1-1, with 7 bases aligning to TRBD1. CDR3 size: 19 residues. Trimming removed 0 bases from V and 0 bases from J; junction bases left unmatched: 13. The germline gives CDR1 LNHNV, CDR2 YYDKDF (reference sequence). CDR3 in amino acids: CATSRDQKGGLHMNTEAFF. The CDR3, as DNA: TGTGCCACCAGCAGAGATCAAAAAGGGGGCCTTCATATGAACACTGAAGCTTTCTTT.

This rearrangement joins TRBV4-1 to TRBJ1-1; D possibly corresponds to TRBD1 (5 bases). CDR3 size: 14 residues. Germline V gives CDR1 MGHRA, CDR2 YSYEKL. V gave up 3 bases and J gave up 6 bases, with 14 bases separating them. In DNA form, the CDR3 reads TGCGCCAGCAGCCACCTGGGGGAGGCCGCTGAAGCTTTCTTT. Protein: CASSHLGEAAEAFF.

The table lists this clone with a count of one. The chain uses TRBV12-5 and TRBJ1-3; 7 nucleotides agree with TRBD1. The CDR3 consists of 16 residues. The V gene's germline CDR1 is LGHNT and CDR2 FRNRAP. J was trimmed by 0 bases and V by 4 bases; bases with no gene match: 6. The CDR3 bases are TGTGCTAGTGGTTGCGGACAGGCGATCTCTGGAAACACCATATATTTT. It yields the protein CASGCGQAISGNTIYF.

The V call is TRBV14, the J call TRBJ1-1, with TRBD1 identical over 7 bases. Trimming cost V 4 bases and J 5 bases; bases outside gene matches: 4. Germline CDR1 SGHDN, CDR2 FVKESK. This CDR3 has 13 residues. The CDR3 protein is CASSPRGRTEAFF. CDR3 bases: TGTGCCAGCAGCCCGAGGGGGCGGACTGAAGCTTTCTTT. Combining the CDR3 with reference TRBV14 and TRBJ1-1 gives the whole variable domain EAGVTQFPSHSVIEKGQTVTLRCDPISGHDNLYWYRRVMGKEIKFLLHFVKESKQDESGMPNNRFLAERTGGTYSTLKVQPAELEDSGVYFCASSPRGRTEAFFGQGTRLTVV.

This chain uses TRBV30 with TRBJ1-5, with 10 bases lining up with TRBD1. Germline V gives CDR1 GTSNPN, CDR2 SVGIG (reference sequence). Trimming at V came to 2 bases and at J to 4 bases, leaving 5 bases not matched to a gene. This CDR3 spans 15 amino acids. This CDR3 reads CAWSLGTGDNQPQHF. CDR3 bases: TGTGCCTGGAGTTTGGGGACAGGGGATAATCAGCCCCAGCATTTT.

The chain couples TRBV2 to TRBJ2-3; no clear D gene. The CDR3 consists of 15 residues. The germline V gene has CDR1 SNHLY and CDR2 FYNNEI. V was trimmed by 9 bases and J by 1 base, leaving 17 bases between them. The CDR3 sequence is CARAPTLRRTDTQYF. The CDR3 DNA is TGTGCCAGGGCACCCACACTACGCCGCACAGATACGCAGTATTTT.

This clone has only a few counts. The rearrangement joins TRBV27 to TRBJ2-1; 10 positions match TRBD1. After removal of 5 bases from V and 5 bases from J, the junction contained 9 bases not matched to a gene. Germline lookup yields CDR1 MNHEY and CDR2 SMNVEV (reference sequence). CDR3 length equals 16 residues. CDR3 region: CASSPRTGGFNNEQFF. For the CDR3, the DNA is TGTGCCAGCAGTCCCAGGACAGGGGGATTTAACAATGAGCAGTTCTTC.

This clone showed up just a few times. V gene TRBV5-4 combines with J gene TRBJ1-1; D is ambiguous. Trimming removed 5 bases from V and 0 bases from J, with 23 bases in between. In germline, CDR1 is SGHNT, CDR2 YYREEE (reference sequence). The length of the CDR3 is 18 residues. CDR3 sequence: CASSTQRPRTTLNTEAFF. The DNA of the CDR3 is TGTGCCAGCAGTACCCAGCGGCCACGGACGACCTTGAACACTGAAGCTTTCTTT. The variable domain in full, with the rest retrieved from reference TRBV5-4 and TRBJ1-1, is ETGVTQSPTHLIKTRGQQVTLRCSSQSGHNTVSWYQQALGQGPQFIFQYYREEENGRGNFPPRFSGLQFPNYSSELNVNALELDDSALYLCASSTQRPRTTLNTEAFFGQGTRLTVV.

The rearrangement links TRBV27 to TRBJ1-1; TRBD1 is a possible D gene (5 bases). There are 12 residues in the CDR3. V was clipped by 6 bases and J by 5 bases, with 10 bases between them. The V gene's germline CDR1 is MNHEY and CDR2 SMNVEV (reference sequence). The CDR3 loop is CASSNRSTEAFF. CDR3 in DNA: TGTGCCAGCAGCAACAGGTCTACTGAAGCTTTCTTT.

In this sample, this clone turned up a few times. J is TRBJ1-5 and V is TRBV4-3; 9 bases are shared with TRBD1. The CDR3 contains 17 residues. The J segment lost 4 bases and the V segment lost 0 bases, leaving 7 bases of the junction unmatched. Germline V gene sequence: CDR1 LGHNA, CDR2 YSLEER. The CDR3 bases are TGCGCCAGCAGCCAAGATCACAGGGGGCCCTATAATCAGCCCCAGCATTTT. Its protein is CASSQDHRGPYNQPQHF.

Comment on this clone: Relative to the germline gene, one junction end is altered; a read error may explain this. The chain carries TRBV4-1 and TRBJ2-7; 7 nucleotides line up with TRBD1. This CDR3 spans 16 amino acids. Germline loops: CDR1 MGHRA, CDR2 YSYEKL. DNA for the CDR3: TGCGCCAGCAGCCAAGATTTCAACACTATTGCCGGGACAGATAGCTTC. Its protein is CASSQDFNTIAGTDSF.

The rearrangement joins TRBV5-4 to TRBJ2-2, with D unresolved. The V end was cut by 4 bases, the J end by 2 bases, with 3 bases between. CDR3 length: 12 amino acids. Germline V gene sequence: CDR1 SGHNT, CDR2 YYREEE (reference sequence). The CDR3 loop is CASSPNTGELFF. The CDR3 DNA sequence: TGTGCCAGCAGCCCTAACACCGGGGAGCTGTTTTTT.

This sequence joins TRBV28 and TRBJ2-1, with D unresolved. Trimming removed 10 bases from V and 0 bases from J, with 13 bases in between. CDR1 is MDHEN, CDR2 SYDVKM, per germline. The CDR3 loop spans 14 amino acids. The CDR3 DNA sequence: TGTGCCACCCTAGAGCCGATCTCCTACAATGAGCAGTTCTTC. It codes for CATLEPISYNEQFF. Full variable domain (outside the CDR3, taken from reference TRBV28 and TRBJ2-1): DVKVTQSSRYLVKRTGEKVFLECVQDMDHENMFWYRQDPGLGLRLIYFSYDVKMKEKGDIPEGYSVSREKKERFSLILESASTNQTSMYLCATLEPISYNEQFFGPGTRLTVL.

The chain recombines TRBV7-2 with TRBJ2-1; TRBD2 matches at 8 bases. CDR1 is SGHTA and CDR2 is FQGNSA in the germline V gene. J lost 5 bases, V lost 0 bases, and 15 bases had no gene match. The CDR3 runs 19 residues. The CDR3 sequence is CASSLASGGSGGLDNEQFF. The CDR3 DNA sequence: TGTGCCAGCAGCTTAGCCTCGGGGGGAAGCGGGGGCCTTGACAATGAGCAGTTCTTC.

The chain joins TRBV6-1 to TRBJ1-5, with D hard to call. Trimming stripped 1 base from V and 3 bases from J, with 4 bases between. The CDR3 sequence is 13 residues long. Looked up from germline, CDR1 is MNHNS and CDR2 is SASEGT. CDR3 in amino acids: CASSEDINQPQHF. The DNA for the CDR3 is TGTGCCAGCAGTGAAGACATCAATCAGCCCCAGCATTTT.

For this clone: Other DNA sequences in this specimen translate into the identical CDR3. The genes are TRBV30 and TRBJ1-1; 8 bases line up with TRBD1. The CDR3 totals 12 residues. From germline, CDR1 is GTSNPN and CDR2 SVGIG (reference sequence). The V segment lost 4 bases and the J segment 10 bases; nucleotides outside the gene matches: 8. CDR3 nucleotides: TGTGCCTGGACCCCCGGGACAGGCAGAGCTTTCTTT. Translated: CAWTPGTGRAFF. Drawing the rest from reference TRBV30 and TRBJ1-1, the complete variable domain is SQTIHQWPATLVQPVGSPLSLECTVEGTSNPNLYWYRQAAGRGLQLLFYSVGIGQISSEVPQNLSASRPQDRQFILSSKKLLLSDSGFYLCAWTPGTGRAFFGQGTRLTVV.

The V and J genes are TRBV5-3 and TRBJ1-2, with TRBD1 matching 8 bases. TRBV5-3 counts as an open reading frame of uncertain function. V gave up 3 bases and J gave up 8 bases; unmatched junction bases: 15. The CDR3 covers 16 residues. The CDR3, as DNA: TGTGCCAGAAGCTCCCATCGGACAGGGCCAACCTGCGGCTACACCTTC. As protein: CARSSHRTGPTCGYTF.

CDR3 loop: CASSQEGETGRATGELFF. The CDR3 coding sequence is TGCGCCAGCAGCCAAGAGGGCGAGACAGGCAGGGCCACCGGGGAGCTGTTTTTT. The chain has TRBV4-1 and TRBJ2-2; D perhaps matches TRBD1 (6 bases). Trimming shortened V by 0 bases and J by 4 bases, and 18 bases separated the two germline ends. There are 18 residues in the CDR3. CDR1 is MGHRA, CDR2 YSYEKL, per germline.

The V call is TRBV12-5, the J call TRBJ2-1, with D possibly matching TRBD2 (6 bases). CDR1 is LGHNT and CDR2 is FRNRAP in the germline V gene. V was trimmed by 1 base and J by 8 bases, leaving 9 bases between them. CDR3 size: 13 residues. CDR3 in amino acids: CASGLEGTDEQFF. CDR3 DNA: TGTGCTAGTGGTTTGGAAGGGACTGATGAGCAGTTCTTC.